The 10 T cell receptor beta chains presented below share a single source sample, sequenced in a study of blood T cell repertoires in COVID-19. Clones were read by immunoSEQ multiplex PCR, and TCRdb kept only the in-frame ones, dropping some. The sample carries 75,000 to 90,000 clones, 70% to 90% recorded once. Sequencing was performed on peripheral blood. The receptors here all came from an older man with active or convalescent COVID-19.

The chain combines TRBV6-1 with TRBJ1-6; D not certain. The CDR3 loop spans 14 amino acids. V lost 2 bases to trimming and J lost 9 bases, with 11 bases between them. CDR1 and CDR2 (germline): MNHNS, SASEGT. DNA for the CDR3: TGTGCCAGCAGTGAAATGCTGAGGCGTTCACCCCTCCACTTT. This sequence encodes CASSEMLRRSPLHF.

The V call is TRBV7-2, the J call TRBJ1-2; D may be TRBD1 (5 bases). This CDR3 has 14 amino acids. Looked up from germline, CDR1 is SGHTA and CDR2 is FQGNSA. Deletions cut 2 bases from V and 3 bases from J, with 10 bases between. The CDR3 region is CASSLRAGYYGYTF. The CDR3 DNA reads as TGTGCCAGCAGCTTAAGGGCAGGGTACTATGGCTACACCTTC.

V usage is TRBV28 and J usage is TRBJ2-7; weak D call: TRBD1 (6 bases). Trimming took 2 bases from V and 3 from J, leaving 17 bases between them. This CDR3 spans 16 amino acids. Germline lookup yields CDR1 MDHEN and CDR2 SYDVKM. The CDR3 DNA sequence: TGTGCCAGCAGTTTAGGCCCCGGGACACCAATCTACGAGCAGTACGTC. Translated: CASSLGPGTPIYEQYV.

J is TRBJ1-2 and V is TRBV3-1 (or the pseudogene TRBV3-2); no definite D call. Germline V gene lookup returns CDR1 LGHDT and CDR2 YNNKEL (reference sequence). V lost 0 bases and J lost 4, with 9 bases in between. The CDR3 is 14 amino acids. CDR3 sequence reads: CASSQEPDFYGYTF. The CDR3 region has the DNA TGTGCCAGCAGCCAAGAGCCGGACTTCTATGGCTACACCTTC.

The rearrangement joins TRBV3-1 (or the pseudogene TRBV3-2) to TRBJ1-2; D perhaps matches TRBD1 (5 bases). Trimming pared 2 bases from V and 4 bases from J, leaving 8 bases between. The CDR3 is 13 amino acids. Looked up from germline, CDR1 is LGHDT and CDR2 is YNNKEL (reference sequence). The CDR3 region is CASSQTGGYGYTF. CDR3 nucleotides: TGTGCCAGCAGCCAAACGGGGGGCTATGGCTACACCTTC.

The CDR3: CASMGGRAYNEQFF. In nucleotides, the CDR3 is TGTGCCAGTATGGGTGGGAGGGCCTACAATGAGCAGTTCTTC. The chain uses TRBV19 and TRBJ2-1; 7 bases line up with TRBD2. Losses at the gene ends were 7 bases for V and 2 bases for J; bases not matched to a gene: 5. This CDR3 is 14 amino acids long. Germline V gene sequence: CDR1 LNHDA, CDR2 SQIVND (reference sequence).

The rearrangement uses TRBV7-2 and TRBJ2-3; D gene unclear. Germline assignment: CDR1 SGHTA and CDR2 FQGNSA. V gave up 2 bases and J gave up 1 base, with 7 bases separating them. CDR3 size: 14 residues. The CDR3 region has the DNA TGTGCCAGCAGCTTATCACGGGGCACAGATACGCAGTATTTT. It specifies CASSLSRGTDTQYF.

The chain combines TRBV3-1 (or the pseudogene TRBV3-2) with TRBJ1-3; 9 bases agree with TRBD1. From germline, CDR1 is LGHDT and CDR2 YNNKEL (reference sequence). The CDR3 is 18 residues long. V was pared by 3 bases and J by 0 bases, with 9 bases of the junction left unmatched. Written as DNA, the CDR3 is TGTGCCAGCAGCCACAAAGGGACAGGGCGACTCTCTGGAAACACCATATATTTT. This gives the protein CASSHKGTGRLSGNTIYF.

The J gene is TRBJ1-2, the V gene TRBV20-1; possibly TRBD1 for D (5 bases). This CDR3 has 10 amino acids. Germline loops: CDR1 DFQATT, CDR2 SNEGSKA (reference sequence). Trimming removed 5 bases from V and 8 bases from J, with 9 bases in between. In DNA form, the CDR3 reads TGCAGTGCTCGGCAGGGAGGCTACACCTTC. This sequence encodes CSARQGGYTF.

This rearrangement joins TRBV5-1 to TRBJ2-3; 8 nucleotides agree with TRBD1. Germline V gives CDR1 SGHRS, CDR2 YFSETQ. V lost 1 base and J lost 3; bases outside the gene matches: 4. The CDR3 covers 15 residues. CDR3 protein: CASSLRGQVTDTQYF. In nucleotides, the CDR3 is TGCGCCAGCAGCTTGAGGGGACAGGTAACAGATACGCAGTATTTT.